The subject of this entry is one T cell receptor beta chain. Using a J-beta primer mix together with a sample-barcoded 5' primer, a second PCR was run for roughly 7 to 12 cycles. From the 5' RACE reads, TCRdb called clonotypes with MiXCR, one entry per CDR3 protein. The sample holds about 760,000 distinct CDR3 sequences, 20% to 25% seen once. The data belong to a study of blood T cells in healthy people across ages. The CDR3 runs to 16 residues. With 4 bases removed from V and 4 bases from J, the gap between germline ends came to 19 bases. Germline assignment: CDR1 SEHNR and CDR2 FQNEAQ (reference sequence). The sample was also linked to a second study, of T cells of mothers and their children. As that report states: Mothers gave over 8 million TCR beta CDR3 reads each, and children 2.5 million to 3 million each.

This rearrangement joins TRBV7-9 to TRBJ1-1; tentative D call: TRBD1 (6 bases). The sequence derives from a boy between 10 and 17 years old in good health. The specimen sequenced was blood. The CDR3 bases are TGTGCCAGCAGCTCGAGGGGGGCAGGTCTTACCACTGAAGCTTTCTTT. This translates into CASSSRGAGLTTEAFF.